The source of this TCR beta chain is a study of T cells after yellow fever vaccination. They built TCR cDNA with 5'RACE template switching, a step that put in a universal primer site and UMIs. TCRdb re-called the 5' RACE reads with MiXCR, one entry per CDR3 protein. The data show 500,000 to 650,000 distinct CDR3 sequences, approximately 15% seen once. The CDR3 runs to 17 residues. V shed 6 bases and J 7 bases; nucleotides not matched to a gene: 11. As concerns this clonotype: Its antigen remains unidentified.

Whole-study findings and limits: One caveat is that FACS-sorted repertoires could contain abundant clonotypes contaminating from the bulk population. Of the clonotypes, a small share occurred in both CD4 and CD8 compartments.

This clonotype originated in a man aged 30 to 39 who received the YFV17D yellow fever vaccine. The source material was PBMCs, sampled on the day of the yellow fever booster vaccination. V is TRBV12-3 or TRBV12-4 and J is TRBJ2-1; 14 nucleotides match TRBD2. CDR3 bases: TGTGCCAGCAGGTCAGGGACCGGGACTAGCGGGAGTAATGAGCAGTTCTTC. Translated: CASRSGTGTSGSNEQFF.